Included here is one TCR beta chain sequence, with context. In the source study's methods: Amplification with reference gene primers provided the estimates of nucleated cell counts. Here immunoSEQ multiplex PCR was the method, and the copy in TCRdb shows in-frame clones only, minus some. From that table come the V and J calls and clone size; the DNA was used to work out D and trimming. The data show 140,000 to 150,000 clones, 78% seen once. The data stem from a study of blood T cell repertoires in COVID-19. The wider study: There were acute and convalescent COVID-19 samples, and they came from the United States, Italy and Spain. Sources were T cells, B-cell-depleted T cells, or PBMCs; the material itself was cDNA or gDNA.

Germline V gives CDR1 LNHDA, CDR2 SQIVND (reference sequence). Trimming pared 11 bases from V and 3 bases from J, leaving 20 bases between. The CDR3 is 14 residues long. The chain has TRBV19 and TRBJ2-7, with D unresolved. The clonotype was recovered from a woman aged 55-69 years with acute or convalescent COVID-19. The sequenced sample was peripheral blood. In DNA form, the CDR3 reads TGTGCCCCCCTTCTCGACTGGATGGGCTACGAGCAGTACTTC. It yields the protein CAPLLDWMGYEQYF.